The 19 T cell receptor beta chains below all came from one sample that was sequenced in a study of T cells in Graves' hyperthyroidism and ophthalmopathy. Amplification of TCR beta CDR3 regions used RNA as the template. A first-round RT-PCR of the TCR CDR3 used the HTBI primer set. TCRdb re-analysed the multiplex PCR reads in MiXCR, keeping a single row per CDR3 protein. Of some 510,000 distinct CDR3 sequences listed, more than 20% are singletons. Input material: blood. These TCRs come from a man between 18 and 29 years old with Graves' hyperthyroidism.

This clonotype came up many times. The chain combines TRBV30 with TRBJ2-7, with TRBD1 identical over 9 bases. The CDR3 sequence is 14 residues long. Unmatched junction bases numbered 8, after V lost 6 bases and J lost 2 bases. Germline V gene data show CDR1 as GTSNPN and CDR2 as SVGIG (reference sequence). The CDR3: CACPRQGDTYEQYF. In DNA, the CDR3 is TGTGCCTGCCCTAGACAGGGGGATACCTACGAGCAGTACTTC.

This clonotype was observed at least ten times. The rearrangement joins TRBV28 to TRBJ1-2; D may be TRBD1 (5 bases). From germline, CDR1 is MDHEN and CDR2 SYDVKM. The CDR3 is 15 residues long. Trimming took off 0 bases at V and 2 bases at J, with 10 bases between the two ends. The CDR3 protein is CASSLWGERNYGYTF. Written as DNA, the CDR3 is TGTGCCAGCAGTTTATGGGGGGAACGGAACTATGGCTACACCTTC.

This clonotype was observed at least ten times. CDR3: CASSSQGTSYEQYF. The CDR3 nucleotides read TGTGCCAGCAGTTCTCAGGGTACCTCCTACGAGCAGTACTTC. The genes are TRBV28 and TRBJ2-7; D is perhaps TRBD1 (5 bases). The CDR3 covers 14 residues. CDR1 is MDHEN, CDR2 SYDVKM, per germline. Between the trimmed V and J ends, which lost 4 bases and 0 bases, there was a span of 10 bases.

This clonotype has ten or more counts. The CDR3 bases are TGCAGTGCTAGAGATATGGGATCTTTGAACACTGAAGCTTTCTTT. Amino acid sequence: CSARDMGSLNTEAFF. The V gene is TRBV20-1, the J gene TRBJ1-1, with D unclear. V lost 0 bases, J lost 0 bases, and 11 bases lay in between. The germline V gene has CDR1 DFQATT and CDR2 SNEGSKA (reference sequence). This CDR3 is built from 15 residues.

The chain carries TRBV12-3 or TRBV12-4 and TRBJ2-7; 7 nucleotides match TRBD1. The CDR3 runs 15 residues. Trimming took 6 bases from V and 2 from J; bases not matched to a gene: 10. The CDR3 loop is CASSRRQGITYEQYF. CDR3 sequence (DNA): TGTGCCAGCAGCCGGAGACAGGGCATAACCTACGAGCAGTACTTC.

This clonotype was seen ten or more times. The chain couples TRBV2 to TRBJ1-5; D gene unclear. Trimming removed 5 bases at V and 6 bases at J, with 8 bases between. CDR1 and CDR2 (germline): SNHLY, FYNNEI. CDR3 size: 12 residues. CDR3 sequence: CASSLRFQPQHF. The DNA for the CDR3 is TGTGCCAGCAGTCTTCGGTTTCAGCCCCAGCATTTT.

This clonotype was detected ten times or more. The rearrangement links TRBV6-1 to TRBJ1-2, with D unclear. Trimming shortened V by 4 bases and J by 3 bases, and 9 bases separated the two germline ends. From germline, CDR1 is MNHNS and CDR2 SASEGT. The CDR3 contains 13 residues. The CDR3 DNA sequence: TGTGCCAGCAGTGTCGACCGCGACTATGGCTACACCTTC. The encoded protein is CASSVDRDYGYTF.

There are many counts of this clonotype. The chain recombines TRBV12-3 or TRBV12-4 with TRBJ1-5; a weak D match, TRBD1 (5 bases). Trimming cost V 3 bases and J 4 bases, with 13 bases left between them. CDR3 length: 15 amino acids. CDR3 loop: CASSLAGDSNQPQHF. The CDR3 DNA sequence: TGTGCCAGCAGTTTGGCGGGGGACTCAAATCAGCCCCAGCATTTT.

This clonotype was counted many times. This sequence joins TRBV4-1 and TRBJ1-1; D unclear. In germline, CDR1 is MGHRA, CDR2 YSYEKL. Trimming removed 1 base from V and 3 bases from J, with 9 bases in between. The CDR3 has 14 residues. CDR3 sequence: CASSQGPLDTEAFF. In DNA, the CDR3 is TGCGCCAGCAGCCAAGGACCTTTGGACACTGAAGCTTTCTTT.

For this clonotype: A much larger clone differs from this one at a single base, so this may be a read error. The rearrangement joins TRBV28 to TRBJ1-5; possibly TRBD1 for D (5 bases). CDR1 MDHEN and CDR2 SYDVKM come from the germline V gene. Trimming pared 6 bases from V and 7 bases from J, leaving 10 bases between. This CDR3 comprises 12 residues. Here the CDR3 reads CASRDKDQPQHF. Here the CDR3 DNA reads TGTGCCAGCAGGGACAAGGACCAGCCCCAGCATTTT. Looking up the rest from reference TRBV28 and TRBJ1-5 gives the full variable domain: DVKVTQSSRYLVKRTGEKVFLECVQDMDHENMFWYRQDPGLGLRLIYFSYDVKMKEKGDIPEGYSVSREKKERFSLILESASTNQTSMYLCASRDKDQPQHFGDGTRLSIL.

This clonotype showed up just a few times. The chain uses TRBV3-1 and TRBJ2-5; D gene unclear. CDR1 is LGHDT, CDR2 YNNKEL, per germline (reference sequence). V was clipped by 4 bases and J by 2 bases, with 14 bases between them. The length of the CDR3 is 15 residues. Here the CDR3 reads CASSRRDLTQETQYF. The CDR3 DNA sequence: TGTGCCAGCAGCCGTCGAGACTTAACGCAAGAGACCCAGTACTTC.

A few counts support this clonotype. The chain recombines TRBV6-1 with TRBJ2-7; no reliable D call. CDR1 and CDR2 (germline): MNHNS, SASEGT. The ends were cut back, 6 bases at V and 0 bases at J, with 12 bases in the middle. This CDR3 is built from 14 residues. The CDR3 nucleotides are TGTGCCAGCAGACAGACCAGAAGCTCCTACGAGCAGTACTTC. This translates into CASRQTRSSYEQYF.

This clonotype showed up many times. The chain couples TRBV12-3 or TRBV12-4 to TRBJ2-2; D is uncertain. The CDR3 contains 16 residues. Trimming shortened V by 0 bases and J by 1 base, and 9 bases separated the two germline ends. The CDR3 spells CASSLAATVNTGELFF. CDR3 DNA: TGTGCCAGCAGTTTAGCGGCGACGGTGAACACCGGGGAGCTGTTTTTT.

Ten or more counts support this clonotype. The V call is TRBV12-3 or TRBV12-4, the J call TRBJ1-1; no definite D call. Trimming left V 3 bases short and J 5 bases short, with 13 bases between. The CDR3 extends over 14 amino acids. CDR3 sequence reads: CASSFGLSGTEAFF. The CDR3 DNA is TGTGCCAGCAGTTTCGGCCTATCGGGGACTGAAGCTTTCTTT.

The chain employs TRBV28 and TRBJ2-7; D unresolved. The CDR3 has 15 amino acids. V lost 7 bases, J lost 3 bases, and 19 bases lay in between. Germline V gene data show CDR1 as MDHEN and CDR2 as SYDVKM. CDR3 coding DNA: TGTGCCAGCATCCCCCATGGGCGGACGAGCTACGAGCAGTACTTC. This codes for CASIPHGRTSYEQYF.

This clonotype has ten or more counts. V and J are TRBV29-1 and TRBJ2-7; 7 positions match TRBD1. CDR1 and CDR2 (germline): SQVTM, ANQGSEA. V was clipped by 4 bases and J by 0 bases; unmatched bases: 6. The CDR3 contains 14 residues. CDR3 sequence reads: CSVAGQQSSYEQYF. In DNA form, the CDR3 reads TGCAGCGTTGCGGGACAGCAGAGCTCCTACGAGCAGTACTTC.

This clonotype was detected ten times or more. V is TRBV28 and J is TRBJ1-3; TRBD1 is a possible D gene (5 bases). Germline-derived CDR1 and CDR2 are MDHEN and SYDVKM. There are 15 residues in the CDR3. Trimming took 2 bases from V and 4 from J, leaving 12 bases between them. CDR3 nucleotide sequence: TGTGCCAGCAGTTTACCGGGACGGTGGGGAAACACCATATATTTT. It is translated as CASSLPGRWGNTIYF.

This clonotype was seen at least ten times. The chain links TRBV7-2 to TRBJ1-1; possibly TRBD1 for D (5 bases). Germline V gene sequence: CDR1 SGHTA, CDR2 FQGNSA. The CDR3 has 15 residues. V was shortened by 3 bases and J by 0 bases, with 11 bases between the two germline ends. The CDR3 loop is CASSLGVSMNTEAFF. The CDR3 DNA is TGTGCCAGCAGCTTGGGGGTGTCGATGAACACTGAAGCTTTCTTT. The whole variable domain, remainder taken from reference TRBV7-2 and TRBJ1-1, is GAGVSQSPSNKVTEKGKDVELRCDPISGHTALYWYRQSLGQGLEFLIYFQGNSAPDKSGLPSDRFSAERTGGSVSTLTIQRTQQEDSAVYLCASSLGVSMNTEAFFGQGTRLTVV.

The table lists this clonotype with many counts. The chain carries TRBV11-2 and TRBJ1-3, with no clear D. The V gene's germline CDR1 is SGHAT and CDR2 FQNNGV. V lost 1 base, J lost 0 bases, and 13 bases lay in between. The CDR3 covers 17 residues. The CDR3 region has the DNA TGTGCCAGCAGCTTAGGACCCGGGCCTCTCTCTGGAAACACCATATATTTT. Amino acid sequence: CASSLGPGPLSGNTIYF. The whole variable domain, filled in from reference TRBV11-2 and TRBJ1-3, reads EAGVAQSPRYKIIEKRQSVAFWCNPISGHATLYWYQQILGQGPKLLIQFQNNGVVDDSQLPKDRFSAERLKGVDSTLKIQPAKLEDSAVYLCASSLGPGPLSGNTIYFGEGSWLTVV.